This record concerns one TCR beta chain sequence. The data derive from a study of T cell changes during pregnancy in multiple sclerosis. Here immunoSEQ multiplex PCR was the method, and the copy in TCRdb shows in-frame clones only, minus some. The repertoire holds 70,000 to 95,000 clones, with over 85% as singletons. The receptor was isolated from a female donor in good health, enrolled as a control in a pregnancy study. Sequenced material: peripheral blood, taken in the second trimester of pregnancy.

The CDR3 DNA reads as TGCGCCAGCAGCCTCACGGTCGGGGGTAACTATGGCTACACCTTC. It codes for CASSLTVGGNYGYTF. The V gene is TRBV4-3, the J gene TRBJ1-2, with TRBD1 as a possible D gene (5 bases). The CDR3 contains 15 residues. Germline CDR1 and CDR2: LGHNA and YSLEER. The germline V and J ends were trimmed by 4 bases and 1 base, with 13 bases remaining between them.